Below, 3 T cell receptor beta chains from the same sample are listed, as sequenced in a study of CD8 T cells in ankylosing spondylitis. What these receptors recognize is not known. MiXCR was run by TCRdb on the 5' RACE reads, yielding one entry per CDR3 protein. The sample shows approximately 440,000 distinct CDR3 sequences, roughly 17% of them seen only once. General study results and limits: Ankylosing spondylitis blood seemed to carry a telltale TCR beta motif made of roughly eight highly homologous variants.

The sequencing sample was made of blood, either unsorted or a sorted T cell fraction (not recorded which). These receptors were obtained from a male donor with ankylosing spondylitis.

This rearrangement joins TRBV4-1 to TRBJ2-1, with 9 bases lining up with TRBD1. The CDR3 has 17 amino acids. V lost 3 bases and J lost 6; bases outside the gene matches: 12. Germline CDR1 MGHRA, CDR2 YSYEKL. The CDR3 DNA follows: TGCGCCAGCAGCCACGTCGCCGACAGGGGGTCAGGCAATGAGCAGTTCTTC. Protein sequence: CASSHVADRGSGNEQFF.

The gene calls are TRBV29-1 and TRBJ2-3; D is ambiguous. The germline gives CDR1 SQVTM, CDR2 ANQGSEA. With 3 bases removed from V and 4 bases from J, the gap between germline ends came to 5 bases. The CDR3 runs to 11 residues. The CDR3 DNA reads as TGCAGCGTTGACGGCCCAGATACGCAGTATTTT. This encodes CSVDGPDTQYF.

This clonotype was counted only a few times. The chain joins TRBV7-3 to TRBJ2-3; 7 positions match TRBD1. CDR1 is SGHTA, CDR2 FQGTGA, per germline. The J segment lost 5 bases and the V segment lost 5 bases, leaving 4 bases of the junction unmatched. The CDR3 is 13 amino acids. The CDR3 region has the DNA TGTGCCAGCAGCCTACAGGGGTTAGATACGCAGTATTTT. Its protein is CASSLQGLDTQYF.